Listed below are T cell receptor beta chains from one sample, sequenced in a study of cytomegalovirus exposure and HLA in healthy donors. Some clones are missing from TCRdb's copy, which holds only in-frame ones; the method was immunoSEQ multiplex PCR. The sample has 130,000 or so clones, roughly 70% seen once. Sequencing used PBMCs. These receptors all stem from a woman aged 35 to 49 in good health and CMV-seropositive. The CDR3 runs from the conserved cysteine through the conserved F or W. A D gene is named only where the DNA matches it firmly. For some rows the clone size is stated as once, few or many, or as a class when expanded; others skip it.

TGTGCCAGCAGCTCGCACAGGGGCCCTGGAAACACCATATATTTT,CASSSHRGPGNTIYF,NA,TRBV7-2,TRBD1,TRBJ1-3
TGTGCCACCAGCGGGGAGAAGCGGGGGGCCGGGGATACGCAGTATTTT,CATSGEKRGAGDTQYF,NA,TRBV15,TRBD2,TRBJ2-3
TGCGCCAGCAGCCAAGGCAGGCGGGGAGAGACCCAGTACTTC,CASSQGRRGETQYF,few,TRBV4-3,NA,TRBJ2-5
TGTGCCAGCAGCCGACGCGGGGGGAGCTCCTACAATGAGCAGTTCTTC,CASSRRGGSSYNEQFF,NA,TRBV5-4,TRBD2,TRBJ2-1
TGTGCCAGCAGTTACTTCCCTTCGGGGGCAGATACGCAGTATTTT,CASSYFPSGADTQYF,NA,TRBV6-5,NA,TRBJ2-3
TGTGCCAGCAGCCTTAGTCAGGGGTGGGCTGAAAAACTGTTTTTT,CASSLSQGWAEKLFF,NA,TRBV7-2,NA,TRBJ1-4
TGTGCCAGCAGTTCCCCGACGACAGGGGATGATACGCAGTATTTT,CASSSPTTGDDTQYF,NA,TRBV27,TRBD1,TRBJ2-3
TGTGCCATCAGTGAGTCCGGGACTAGCAACGACGAGCAGTACTTC,CAISESGTSNDEQYF,few,TRBV10-3,TRBD2,TRBJ2-7
TGTGCCAGCAGTCGGGACGGGAGCTCCTACAATGAGCAGTTCTTC,CASSRDGSSYNEQFF,NA,TRBV2,NA,TRBJ2-1
TGCAGCGTGCCCTTCCGAGGCGGTTCCTACAATGAGCAGTTCTTC,CSVPFRGGSYNEQFF,NA,TRBV29-1,NA,TRBJ2-1
TGTGCCAGCAGCGCGGTCGGGACAGACAGGGATTTT,CASSAVGTDRDF,NA,TRBV7-2,TRBD1,TRBJ1-4
TGTGCCAGCAGCTTCGGGGGAGGGTACGAGCAGTACTTC,CASSFGGGYEQYF,NA,TRBV5-4,TRBD2,TRBJ2-7
TGTGCCATCAGTGAATTCGGGGTAGGCAGCTCTGGAAACACCATATATTTT,CAISEFGVGSSGNTIYF,NA,TRBV10-3,NA,TRBJ1-3
TGTGCCAGCAGCCAAGAATCGGAGGGGCAGTTCCAAGAGACCCAGTACTTC,CASSQESEGQFQETQYF,NA,TRBV4-2,NA,TRBJ2-5
TGCGCCAGCAGCTTGAAGCGGGGCCTCTACAATGAGCAGTTCTTC,CASSLKRGLYNEQFF,NA,TRBV5-1,TRBD2,TRBJ2-1
TGTGCTAGTGGTTGGACAGGGGGAGAAGGGCCCCAGCATTTT,CASGWTGGEGPQHF,few,TRBV12-5,TRBD1,TRBJ1-5
TGTGCCAGCAGCTTACGGTGGCCAGGCTATGGCTACACCTTC,CASSLRWPGYGYTF,NA,TRBV13,NA,TRBJ1-2
TGTGCCAGCACTAGCGCGAACACCGGGGAGCTGTTTTTT,CASTSANTGELFF,NA,TRBV28,NA,TRBJ2-2
TGTGCCAGCAGCCAAGCTCAGGGCAACACTGAAGCTTTCTTT,CASSQAQGNTEAFF,NA,TRBV7-3,NA,TRBJ1-1
TGTGCCATCAGTGGAGCGGGGGGGCAAGAGACCCAGTACTTC,CAISGAGGQETQYF,once,TRBV10-3,TRBD2,TRBJ2-5
TGTGCCTGGACCGAACCCGGGACAGGGTCCCTGCCCCAGCATTTT,CAWTEPGTGSLPQHF,NA,TRBV30,TRBD1,TRBJ1-5
TGTGCCAGCAGACAGACAGGGGGCTACGAGCAGTACTTC,CASRQTGGYEQYF,NA,TRBV27,TRBD1,TRBJ2-7
TGTGCCAGCTCACCCAGGGATAGCTCCTACAATGAGCAGTTCTTC,CASSPRDSSYNEQFF,few,TRBV18,NA,TRBJ2-1
TGTGCCAGCAGCCAGGGGAGGGTGGACAGTGAGCAGTTCTTC,CASSQGRVDSEQFF,NA,TRBV11-3,NA,TRBJ2-1
TGCGCCAGCAGCGAGGGACTAGCGGGGGACACAGATACGCAGTATTTT,CASSEGLAGDTDTQYF,NA,TRBV5-1,TRBD2,TRBJ2-3
TGCGCCAGCAGCCAAGATGGCGGGGGAGAACATGGCTACACCTTC,CASSQDGGGEHGYTF,NA,TRBV4-1,NA,TRBJ1-2
TGTGCCAGCAGTGCCAGGGGGAGTGTGACTGAAGCTTCCTTT,CASSARGSVTEASF,NA,TRBV6-5,TRBD1,TRBJ1-1
TGTGCCAGCAGCGTAGATCCCCGCGGGACTAACAATGAGCAGTTCTTC,CASSVDPRGTNNEQFF,NA,TRBV9,TRBD2,TRBJ2-1
TGTGCCATTTCGGGACAGACTAACTATGGCTACACCTTC,CAISGQTNYGYTF,NA,TRBV10-3,TRBD1,TRBJ1-2
TGTGCCAGCAGTGAAGGGGGGGGGAACACTGAAGCTTTCTTT,CASSEGGGNTEAFF,NA,TRBV6-1,NA,TRBJ1-1
TGTGCCAGCAGCGTAGCTTCGGGGGACTATGGCTACACCTTC,CASSVASGDYGYTF,NA,TRBV9,NA,TRBJ1-2
TGTGCCAGCAGCGTAGCTCAGGCGGGAGAGCAGTTCTTC,CASSVAQAGEQFF,NA,TRBV9,NA,TRBJ2-1
TGTGCCTGGAGCAATAGCGGGGGTTTTCAGCCCCAGCATTTT,CAWSNSGGFQPQHF,NA,TRBV30,NA,TRBJ1-5
TGCGCCAGCAGATTCACGGGGAACACTGAAGCTTTCTTT,CASRFTGNTEAFF,few,TRBV5-1,NA,TRBJ1-1
TGTGCCAGCAGAGACAGAGTGAACACTGAAGCTTTCTTT,CASRDRVNTEAFF,NA,TRBV27,NA,TRBJ1-1
TGTGCCAGCAGCCCCGTGGGGCTTTTAGATACGCAGTATTTT,CASSPVGLLDTQYF,NA,TRBV27,NA,TRBJ2-3
TGTGCCAGCAGCGGGGACAGGGGGTCTGAGACCCAGTACTTC,CASSGDRGSETQYF,few,TRBV13,TRBD1,TRBJ2-5
TGTGCCTGGAGGAACCGGGACAGGGTATTGGCGTACACCTTC,CAWRNRDRVLAYTF,NA,TRBV30,TRBD1,TRBJ1-2
TGTGCCAGCAGCGCACAGGGGACCTCTTCCTACGAGCAGTACTTC,CASSAQGTSSYEQYF,NA,TRBV28,TRBD1,TRBJ2-7
TGCGCCAGCAGCCCCGGACTAGCCAGCGGGGCCAACGTCCTGACTTTC,CASSPGLASGANVLTF,NA,TRBV5-1,TRBD2,TRBJ2-6
TGTGCCAGTGGGGGGTCCGGGACAGGGTACAATCAGCCCCAGCATTTT,CASGGSGTGYNQPQHF,once,TRBV19,TRBD1,TRBJ1-5
TGTGCCAGCAGCTTGGCCGAGACAGGGGGCACTGAAGCTTTCTTT,CASSLAETGGTEAFF,NA,TRBV5-4,TRBD1,TRBJ1-1
TGTGCCATCGCAGGGTCTGGGGCCAACGTCCTGACTTTC,CAIAGSGANVLTF,NA,TRBV10-3,NA,TRBJ2-6
TGTGCCAGCAGCTGGGGGGGGAGCACGAACACTGAAGCTTTCTTT,CASSWGGSTNTEAFF,once,TRBV5-4,NA,TRBJ1-1
TGTGCCTGGAGTAGGTTAGCGGTCGGGGACACTGAAGCTTTCTTT,CAWSRLAVGDTEAFF,NA,TRBV30,NA,TRBJ1-1
TGTGCCAGCAGTGCCCGTAGCTACGAGCAGTACTTC,CASSARSYEQYF,NA,TRBV2,NA,TRBJ2-7
TGTGCCAGCAGCCCCTCGACTAGCGGGAGATTGAACACCGGGGAGCTGTTTTTT,CASSPSTSGRLNTGELFF,NA,TRBV27,TRBD2,TRBJ2-2
TGCGCCAGCAGCCAAGGGACAGGGAATCAGCCCCAGCATTTT,CASSQGTGNQPQHF,NA,TRBV4-1,TRBD1,TRBJ1-5
TGTGCCAGCAGCTGGACAGGGGACACTGAAGCTTTCTTT,CASSWTGDTEAFF,NA,TRBV7-9,TRBD1,TRBJ1-1
TGTGCCAGTAGTATTCAGGGGGCCAACTATGGCTACACCTTC,CASSIQGANYGYTF,NA,TRBV19,TRBD1,TRBJ1-2
TGTGCCAGCAGCTTACGTCAGGGGGGAGGCTACACCTTC,CASSLRQGGGYTF,NA,TRBV27,TRBD1,TRBJ1-2
TGTGCCAGCAACGGACTGGGGAACACTGAAGCTTTCTTT,CASNGLGNTEAFF,NA,TRBV7-2,NA,TRBJ1-1
TGTGCCAGCAGTGATTGGGGGCGTGAGCAGTTCTTC,CASSDWGREQFF,NA,TRBV25-1,NA,TRBJ2-1
TGTGCCAGCAGTTCAACAGCCGCCTACGAGCAGTACTTC,CASSSTAAYEQYF,few,TRBV28,NA,TRBJ2-7
TGTGCCAGCAGCCCGGGGACTAGCGGCACAGATACGCAGTATTTT,CASSPGTSGTDTQYF,NA,TRBV5-6,TRBD2,TRBJ2-3